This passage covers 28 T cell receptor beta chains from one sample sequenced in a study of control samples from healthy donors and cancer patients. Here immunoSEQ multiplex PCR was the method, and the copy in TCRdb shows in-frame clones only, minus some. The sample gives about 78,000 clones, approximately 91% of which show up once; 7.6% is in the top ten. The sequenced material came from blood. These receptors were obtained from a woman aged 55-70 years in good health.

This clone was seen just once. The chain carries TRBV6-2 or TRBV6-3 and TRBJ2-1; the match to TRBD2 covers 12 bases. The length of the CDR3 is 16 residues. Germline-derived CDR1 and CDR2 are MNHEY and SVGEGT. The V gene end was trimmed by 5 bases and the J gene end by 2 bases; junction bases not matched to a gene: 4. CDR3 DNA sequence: TGTGCCAGCAGTACCCGACTAGCGGGGGCCTACAATGAGCAGTTCTTC. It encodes CASSTRLAGAYNEQFF.

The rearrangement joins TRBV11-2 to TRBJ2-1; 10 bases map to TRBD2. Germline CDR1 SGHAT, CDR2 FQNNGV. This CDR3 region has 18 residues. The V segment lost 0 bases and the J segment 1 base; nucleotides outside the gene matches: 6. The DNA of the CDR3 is TGTGCCAGCAGCTTAGATGGTCTAGCGGGGGCATCCTACAATGAGCAGTTCTTC. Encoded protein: CASSLDGLAGASYNEQFF.

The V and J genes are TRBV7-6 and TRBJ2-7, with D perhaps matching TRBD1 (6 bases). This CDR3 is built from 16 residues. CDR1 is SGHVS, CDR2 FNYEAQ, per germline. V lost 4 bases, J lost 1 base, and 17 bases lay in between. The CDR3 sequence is CASSSNQGWGSYEQYF. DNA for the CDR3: TGTGCCAGCAGCTCTAACCAGGGGTGGGGTTCCTACGAGCAGTACTTC. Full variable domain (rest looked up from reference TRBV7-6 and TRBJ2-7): GAGVSQSPRYKVTKRGQDVALRCDPISGHVSLYWYRQALGQGPEFLTYFNYEAQQDKSGLPNDRFSAERPEGSISTLTIQRTEQRDSAMYRCASSSNQGWGSYEQYFGPGTRLTVT.

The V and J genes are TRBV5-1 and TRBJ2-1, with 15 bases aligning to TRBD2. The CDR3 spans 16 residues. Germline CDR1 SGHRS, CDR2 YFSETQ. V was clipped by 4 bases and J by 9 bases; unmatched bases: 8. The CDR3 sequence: CASSKGTSGRNSEQFF. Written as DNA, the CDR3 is TGCGCCAGCAGCAAAGGGACTAGCGGGAGGAACAGTGAGCAGTTCTTC.

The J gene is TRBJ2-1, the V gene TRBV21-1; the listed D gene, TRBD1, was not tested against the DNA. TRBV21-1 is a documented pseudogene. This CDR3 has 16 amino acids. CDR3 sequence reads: CASSKGVQGERNEQFF. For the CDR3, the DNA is TGTGCCAGCAGCAAAGGAGTACAGGGAGAGAGGAATGAGCAGTTCTTC.

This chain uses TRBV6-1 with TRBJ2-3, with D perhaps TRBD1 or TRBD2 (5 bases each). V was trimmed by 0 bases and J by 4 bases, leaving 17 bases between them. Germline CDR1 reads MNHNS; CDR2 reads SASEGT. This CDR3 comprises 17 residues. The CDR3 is CASSEATGTGGADTQYF. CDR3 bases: TGTGCCAGCAGTGAAGCGACCGGGACGGGTGGGGCAGATACGCAGTATTTT.

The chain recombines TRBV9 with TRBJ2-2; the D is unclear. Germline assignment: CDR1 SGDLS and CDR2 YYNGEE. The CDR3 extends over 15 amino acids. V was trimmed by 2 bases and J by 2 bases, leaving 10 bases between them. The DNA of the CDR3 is TGTGCCAGCAGCGTCGGATCGGCAAACACCGGGGAGCTGTTTTTT. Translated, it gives CASSVGSANTGELFF. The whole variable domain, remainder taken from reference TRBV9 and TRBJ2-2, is DSGVTQTPKHLITATGQRVTLRCSPRSGDLSVYWYQQSLDQGLQFLIQYYNGEERAKGNILERFSAQQFPDLHSELNLSSLELGDSALYFCASSVGSANTGELFFGEGSRLTVL.

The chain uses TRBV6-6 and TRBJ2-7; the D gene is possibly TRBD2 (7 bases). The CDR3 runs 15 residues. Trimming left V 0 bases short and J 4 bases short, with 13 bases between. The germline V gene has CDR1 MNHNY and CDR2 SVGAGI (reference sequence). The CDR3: CASSYSRGGDYEQYF. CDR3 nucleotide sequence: TGTGCCAGCAGTTACTCGAGGGGGGGGGATTACGAGCAGTACTTC.

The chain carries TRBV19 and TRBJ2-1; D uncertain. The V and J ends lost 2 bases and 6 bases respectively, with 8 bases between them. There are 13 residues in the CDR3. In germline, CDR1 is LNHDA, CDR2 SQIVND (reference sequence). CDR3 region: CASSILSRNEQFF. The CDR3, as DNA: TGTGCCAGTAGTATATTAAGCCGCAATGAGCAGTTCTTC. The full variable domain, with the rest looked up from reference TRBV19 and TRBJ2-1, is DGGITQSPKYLFRKEGQNVTLSCEQNLNHDAMYWYRQDPGQGLRLIYYSQIVNDFQKGDIAEGYSVSREKKESFPLTVTSAQKNPTAFYLCASSILSRNEQFFGPGTRLTVL.

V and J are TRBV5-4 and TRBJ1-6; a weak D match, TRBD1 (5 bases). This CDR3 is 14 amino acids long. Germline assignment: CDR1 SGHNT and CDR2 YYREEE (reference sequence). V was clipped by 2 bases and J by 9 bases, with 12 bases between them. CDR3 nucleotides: TGTGCCAGCAGCTTTGGGACCCTGGGTTCACCCCTCCACTTT. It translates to CASSFGTLGSPLHF.

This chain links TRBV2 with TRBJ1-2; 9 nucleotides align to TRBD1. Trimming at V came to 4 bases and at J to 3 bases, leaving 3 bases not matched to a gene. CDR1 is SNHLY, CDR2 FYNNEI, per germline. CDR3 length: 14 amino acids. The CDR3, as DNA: TGTGCCAGCAGTGGGGACAGGGCGGACTATGGCTACACCTTC. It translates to CASSGDRADYGYTF.

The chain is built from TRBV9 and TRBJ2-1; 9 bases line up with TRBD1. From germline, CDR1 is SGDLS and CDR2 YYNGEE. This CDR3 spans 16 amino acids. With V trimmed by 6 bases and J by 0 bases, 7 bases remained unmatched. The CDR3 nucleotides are TGTGCCAGCAACAGACAGGGGGAGAGCTCCTACAATGAGCAGTTCTTC. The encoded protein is CASNRQGESSYNEQFF.

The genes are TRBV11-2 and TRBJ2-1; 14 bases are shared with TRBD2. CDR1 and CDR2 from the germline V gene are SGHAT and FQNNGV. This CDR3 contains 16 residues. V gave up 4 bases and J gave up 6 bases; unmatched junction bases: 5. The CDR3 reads CASSSATSGRANEQFF. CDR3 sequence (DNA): TGTGCCAGCAGCTCGGCGACTAGCGGGAGGGCCAATGAGCAGTTCTTC.

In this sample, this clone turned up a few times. The CDR3 loop reads CASSYTDTTYGYTF. DNA of the CDR3: TGTGCCAGCAGTTACACAGACACGACCTATGGCTACACCTTC. The chain couples TRBV6-5 to TRBJ1-2; D gene ambiguous. The CDR3 has 14 residues. The V end was cut by 2 bases, the J end by 4 bases, with 11 bases between. Germline CDR1 is MNHEY and CDR2 is SVGAGI.

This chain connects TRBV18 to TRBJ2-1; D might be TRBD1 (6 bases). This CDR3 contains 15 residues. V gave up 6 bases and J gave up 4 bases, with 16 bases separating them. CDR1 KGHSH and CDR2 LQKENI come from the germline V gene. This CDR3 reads CASSQRQVGYNEQFF. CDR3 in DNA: TGTGCCAGCTCCCAACGACAGGTGGGATACAATGAGCAGTTCTTC.

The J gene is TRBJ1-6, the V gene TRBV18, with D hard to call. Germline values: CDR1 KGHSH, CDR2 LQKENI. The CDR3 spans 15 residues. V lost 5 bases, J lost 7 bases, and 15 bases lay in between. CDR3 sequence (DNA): TGTGCCAGCTCAAACGCAGACGTTTGGAATTCACCCCTCCACTTT. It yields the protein CASSNADVWNSPLHF. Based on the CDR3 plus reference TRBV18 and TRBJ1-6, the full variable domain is NAGVMQNPRHLVRRRGQEARLRCSPMKGHSHVYWYRQLPEEGLKFMVYLQKENIIDESGMPKERFSAEFPKEGPSILRIQQVVRGDSAAYFCASSNADVWNSPLHFGNGTRLTVT.

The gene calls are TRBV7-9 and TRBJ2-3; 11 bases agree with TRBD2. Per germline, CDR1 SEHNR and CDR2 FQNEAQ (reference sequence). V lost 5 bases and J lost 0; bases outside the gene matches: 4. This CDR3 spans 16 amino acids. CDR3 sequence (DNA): TGTGCCAGCAGCCAGGGACTAGCGGAGAGCACAGATACGCAGTATTTT. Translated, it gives CASSQGLAESTDTQYF.

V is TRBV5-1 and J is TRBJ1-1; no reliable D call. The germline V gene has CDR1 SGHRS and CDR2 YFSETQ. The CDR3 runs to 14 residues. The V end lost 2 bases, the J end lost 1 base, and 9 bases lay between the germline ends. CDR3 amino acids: CASSLEGQNTEAFF. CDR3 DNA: TGCGCCAGCAGCTTAGAGGGTCAGAACACTGAAGCTTTCTTT.

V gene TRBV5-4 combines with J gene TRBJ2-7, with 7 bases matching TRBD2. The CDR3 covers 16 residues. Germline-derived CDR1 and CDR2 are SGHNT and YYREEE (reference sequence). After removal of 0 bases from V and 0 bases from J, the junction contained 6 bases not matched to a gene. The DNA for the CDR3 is TGTGCCAGCAGCTTGGGCGGGGGTGGGCCCTCCTACGAGCAGTACTTC. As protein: CASSLGGGGPSYEQYF.

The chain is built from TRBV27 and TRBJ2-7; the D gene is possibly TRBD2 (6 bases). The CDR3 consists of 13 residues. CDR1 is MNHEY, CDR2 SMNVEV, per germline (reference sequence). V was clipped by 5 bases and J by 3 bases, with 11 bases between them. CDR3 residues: CASSGTAVYEQYF. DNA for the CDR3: TGTGCCAGCAGTGGGACTGCCGTCTACGAGCAGTACTTC.

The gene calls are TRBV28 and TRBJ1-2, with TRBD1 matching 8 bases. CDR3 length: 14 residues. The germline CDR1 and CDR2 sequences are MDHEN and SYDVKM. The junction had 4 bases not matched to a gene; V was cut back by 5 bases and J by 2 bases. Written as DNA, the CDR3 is TGTGCCAGCAGTGATCACAGGGGGAACTATGGCTACACCTTC. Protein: CASSDHRGNYGYTF.

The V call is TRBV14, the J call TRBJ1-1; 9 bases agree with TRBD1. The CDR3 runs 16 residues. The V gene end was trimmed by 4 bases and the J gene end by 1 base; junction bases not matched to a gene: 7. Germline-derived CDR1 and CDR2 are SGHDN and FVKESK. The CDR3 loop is CASSPYRGRGNTEAFF. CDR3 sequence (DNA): TGTGCCAGCAGCCCCTACAGGGGGCGGGGGAACACTGAAGCTTTCTTT.

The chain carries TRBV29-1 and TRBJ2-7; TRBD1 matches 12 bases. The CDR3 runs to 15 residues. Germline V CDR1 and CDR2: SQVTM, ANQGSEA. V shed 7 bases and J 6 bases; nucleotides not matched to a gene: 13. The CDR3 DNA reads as TGCAGCGGCGGGACAGGGGGCGCGGGGTTGCTCGAGCAGTACTTC. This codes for CSGGTGGAGLLEQYF.

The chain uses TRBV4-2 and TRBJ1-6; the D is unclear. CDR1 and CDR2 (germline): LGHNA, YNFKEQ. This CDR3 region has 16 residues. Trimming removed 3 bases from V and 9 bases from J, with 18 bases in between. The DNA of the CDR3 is TGTGCCAGCAGCCAGGACCCCAGCTCTAGCGGTTCACCCCTCCACTTT. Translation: CASSQDPSSSGSPLHF.

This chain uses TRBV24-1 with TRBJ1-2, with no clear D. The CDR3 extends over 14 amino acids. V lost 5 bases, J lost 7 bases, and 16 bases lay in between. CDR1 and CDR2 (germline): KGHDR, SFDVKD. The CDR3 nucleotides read TGTGCCACCAGTGGCAGTTCCCTTCGTTCTGGCTACACCTTC. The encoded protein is CATSGSSLRSGYTF.

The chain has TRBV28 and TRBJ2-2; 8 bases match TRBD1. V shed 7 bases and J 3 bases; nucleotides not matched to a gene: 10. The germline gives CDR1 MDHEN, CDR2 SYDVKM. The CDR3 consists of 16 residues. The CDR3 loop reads CASKGPQGADTGELFF. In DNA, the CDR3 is TGTGCCAGCAAGGGCCCTCAGGGGGCAGACACCGGGGAGCTGTTTTTT. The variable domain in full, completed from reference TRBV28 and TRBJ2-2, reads DVKVTQSSRYLVKRTGEKVFLECVQDMDHENMFWYRQDPGLGLRLIYFSYDVKMKEKGDIPEGYSVSREKKERFSLILESASTNQTSMYLCASKGPQGADTGELFFGEGSRLTVL.

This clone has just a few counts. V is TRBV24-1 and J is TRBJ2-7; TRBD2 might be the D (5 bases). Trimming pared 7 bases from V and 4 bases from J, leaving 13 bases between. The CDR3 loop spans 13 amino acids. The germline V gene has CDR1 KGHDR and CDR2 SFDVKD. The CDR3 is CATSRGPGYEQYF. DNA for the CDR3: TGTGCCACCAGCCGGGGTCCCGGTTACGAGCAGTACTTC.

CDR3 protein: CASSTAQETQYF. The CDR3, as DNA: TGTGCCAGCAGCACGGCACAAGAGACCCAGTACTTC. The chain has TRBV5-4 and TRBJ2-5; D is ambiguous. V was clipped by 4 bases and J by 2 bases, with 6 bases between them. Germline-derived CDR1 and CDR2 are SGHNT and YYREEE (reference sequence). This CDR3 has 12 residues.